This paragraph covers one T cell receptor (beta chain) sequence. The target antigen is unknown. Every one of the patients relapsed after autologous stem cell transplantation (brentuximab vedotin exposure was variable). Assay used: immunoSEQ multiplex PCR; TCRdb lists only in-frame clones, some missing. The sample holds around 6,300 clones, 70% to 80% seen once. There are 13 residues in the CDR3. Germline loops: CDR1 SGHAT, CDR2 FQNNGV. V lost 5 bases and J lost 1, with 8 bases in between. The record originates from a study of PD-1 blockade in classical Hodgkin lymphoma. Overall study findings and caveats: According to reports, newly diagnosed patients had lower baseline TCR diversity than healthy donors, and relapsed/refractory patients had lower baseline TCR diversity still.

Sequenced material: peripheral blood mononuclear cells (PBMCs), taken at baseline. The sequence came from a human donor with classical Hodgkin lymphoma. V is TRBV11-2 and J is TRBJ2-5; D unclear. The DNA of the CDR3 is TGTGCCAGCAGCCCGGGCCTCCAAGAGACCCAGTACTTC. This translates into CASSPGLQETQYF.